One sample yielded the 3 T cell receptor beta chains listed below, sequenced in a study of T cells in localized non-small cell lung cancer. Only in-frame clones appear in the TCRdb table, and some are missing; sequencing was by immunoSEQ multiplex PCR. The sample includes tens of thousands of clones, roughly 87% of them seen just once. Specimen: peripheral blood mononuclear cells, collected before any cancer treatment. These receptors were collected from a man between 40 and 70 years old with stage III lung adenocarcinoma.

V and J are TRBV9 and TRBJ1-1, with 8 bases lining up with TRBD1. This CDR3 is 13 amino acids long. CDR1 SGDLS and CDR2 YYNGEE come from the germline V gene. V dropped 4 bases and J dropped 3; count of bases not matched to a gene: 2. The CDR3 DNA reads TGTGCCAGCAGCATGACAGGGGACACTGAAGCTTTCTTT. Its translation: CASSMTGDTEAFF.

In DNA form, the CDR3 reads TGTGCCTGGGGCGGGAGGGAAGGTGAAGCTTTCTTT. Its translation: CAWGGREGEAFF. The chain links TRBV30 to TRBJ1-1; no clear D. The CDR3 has 12 amino acids. Deletions cut 5 bases from V and 7 bases from J, with 14 bases between. Per germline, CDR1 GTSNPN and CDR2 SVGIG (reference sequence).

This clone is medium-sized within its sample. The CDR3 region is CASEVTQETQYF. The DNA for the CDR3 is TGTGCCAGCGAAGTGACGCAAGAGACCCAGTACTTC. V usage is TRBV6-1 and J usage is TRBJ2-5; D uncertain. The CDR3 spans 12 residues. From germline, CDR1 is MNHNS and CDR2 SASEGT. Trimming stripped 8 bases from V and 2 bases from J, with 9 bases between.